Listed below are T cell receptor beta chains from one sample, sequenced in a study of blood T cell repertoires in COVID-19. Here immunoSEQ multiplex PCR was the method, and the copy in TCRdb shows in-frame clones only, minus some. This table holds 200,000 to 300,000 clones, about 90% found once. Sequencing was done on a sample of peripheral blood. All receptors derive from a middle-aged woman with acute or convalescent COVID-19. Both conserved end residues are part of each CDR3. Each record gives: D gene, clone size, V gene, J gene, CDR3 DNA, CDR3 protein. A D gene is named only where the DNA matches it firmly. The size field is filled for only some rows; it gives once, few, many or a size class.

d_gene: TRBD1
abundance: NA
v_gene: TRBV9
j_gene: TRBJ2-1
CDR3nt: TGTGCCAGCAGCGTAGGGTGGGGGGACAGGGGCGTGAATGAGCAGTTCTTC
CDR3aa: CASSVGWGDRGVNEQFF

d_gene: NA
abundance: NA
v_gene: TRBV5-6
j_gene: TRBJ1-1
CDR3nt: TGTGCCAGCAGTTTCCTGCCACAGGGCCGGACTGAAGCTTTCTTT
CDR3aa: CASSFLPQGRTEAFF

d_gene: NA
abundance: NA
v_gene: TRBV15
j_gene: TRBJ1-1
CDR3nt: TGTGCCACCAGCAGGGCCCCCACTGAAGCTTTCTTT
CDR3aa: CATSRAPTEAFF

d_gene: NA
abundance: NA
v_gene: TRBV3-1/TRBV3-2
j_gene: TRBJ1-1
CDR3nt: TGTGCCAGTACCGTGGAGGGCTCCCCTGAAGCTTTCTTT
CDR3aa: CASTVEGSPEAFF

d_gene: TRBD1
abundance: NA
v_gene: TRBV9
j_gene: TRBJ1-2
CDR3nt: TGTGCCAGCAGCGGGACAGGGGGCGCGTATGGCTACACCTTC
CDR3aa: CASSGTGGAYGYTF

d_gene: NA
abundance: NA
v_gene: TRBV9
j_gene: TRBJ2-3
CDR3nt: TGTGCCAGCAGCGCCCTGGATACGCAGTATTTT
CDR3aa: CASSALDTQYF

d_gene: TRBD1
abundance: NA
v_gene: TRBV11-2
j_gene: TRBJ1-6
CDR3nt: TGTGCCAGCAGCACCTGGGCACAGGGGAATTCACCCCTCCACTTT
CDR3aa: CASSTWAQGNSPLHF

d_gene: NA
abundance: few
v_gene: TRBV6-5
j_gene: TRBJ1-1
CDR3nt: TGTGCCAGCAACCCCGGGGGGGTCACTGAAGCTTTCTTT
CDR3aa: CASNPGGVTEAFF

d_gene: TRBD1
abundance: few
v_gene: TRBV2
j_gene: TRBJ1-5
CDR3nt: TGTGCCAGCAGTACGGGACAGGGAGTCCAGCCCCAGCATTTT
CDR3aa: CASSTGQGVQPQHF

d_gene: TRBD1
abundance: NA
v_gene: TRBV29-1
j_gene: TRBJ2-2
CDR3nt: TGCAGCGTTGTGGGGACAGGGGCCATCACCGGGGAGCTGTTTTTT
CDR3aa: CSVVGTGAITGELFF

d_gene: NA
abundance: NA
v_gene: TRBV28
j_gene: TRBJ1-1
CDR3nt: TGTGCCAGCAGTTTAACGGGGGGCACTGAAGCTTTCTTT
CDR3aa: CASSLTGGTEAFF

d_gene: TRBD1
abundance: NA
v_gene: TRBV5-4
j_gene: TRBJ2-6
CDR3nt: TGTGCCAGCAGCACCCCGGTCGCAGGGACAGTGACTTCTGGGGCCAACGTCCTGACTTTC
CDR3aa: CASSTPVAGTVTSGANVLTF

d_gene: NA
abundance: NA
v_gene: TRBV6-1
j_gene: TRBJ2-1
CDR3nt: TGTGCCAGCAGTGAAAGAGAGTACAATGAGCAGTTCTTC
CDR3aa: CASSEREYNEQFF

d_gene: TRBD1
abundance: NA
v_gene: TRBV5-1
j_gene: TRBJ2-3
CDR3nt: TGCGCCAGCAGCTTCGGGGACAGGGATTCAGATACGCAGTATTTT
CDR3aa: CASSFGDRDSDTQYF

d_gene: TRBD1
abundance: NA
v_gene: TRBV12-3/TRBV12-4
j_gene: TRBJ1-4
CDR3nt: TGTGCCTCCTCGGCCCCAGGGGGCGAAAAACTGTTTTTT
CDR3aa: CASSAPGGEKLFF

d_gene: TRBD1
abundance: NA
v_gene: TRBV25-1
j_gene: TRBJ2-3
CDR3nt: TGTGCCAGCAGTGAATTTTCCGGGACAGGGGGGAACACAGATACGCAGTATTTT
CDR3aa: CASSEFSGTGGNTDTQYF

d_gene: TRBD2
abundance: once
v_gene: TRBV5-1
j_gene: TRBJ2-1
CDR3nt: TGCGCCAGCAGCCCGGGACTAGCGGGAGACTACAATGAGCAGTTCTTC
CDR3aa: CASSPGLAGDYNEQFF

d_gene: NA
abundance: NA
v_gene: TRBV30
j_gene: TRBJ2-1
CDR3nt: TGTGCCTGGGGGGGCAGGGATGAGCAGTTCTTC
CDR3aa: CAWGGRDEQFF

d_gene: NA
abundance: NA
v_gene: TRBV29-1
j_gene: TRBJ2-1
CDR3nt: TGCAGCGTTGAAACAGACAGCTCCTACAATGAGCAGTTCTTC
CDR3aa: CSVETDSSYNEQFF

d_gene: NA
abundance: NA
v_gene: TRBV29-1
j_gene: TRBJ1-1
CDR3nt: TGCAGCGTTCAAACAGGGTTAGGCTTTATGGACACTGAAGCTTTCTTT
CDR3aa: CSVQTGLGFMDTEAFF

d_gene: TRBD1
abundance: NA
v_gene: TRBV7-9
j_gene: TRBJ1-1
CDR3nt: TGTGCCAGCAGCTTAACACAGGGGAGTACTGAAGCTTTCTTT
CDR3aa: CASSLTQGSTEAFF

d_gene: TRBD1
abundance: NA
v_gene: TRBV18
j_gene: TRBJ1-4
CDR3nt: TGTGCCAGCTCACCCCCGGACAGGCTTTCTAATGAAAAACTGTTTTTT
CDR3aa: CASSPPDRLSNEKLFF

d_gene: TRBD2
abundance: NA
v_gene: TRBV7-8
j_gene: TRBJ2-4
CDR3nt: TGTGCCAGCAGCTTCGGGACTAGCGGGGGGGCCGGGACCAAAAACATTCAGTACTTC
CDR3aa: CASSFGTSGGAGTKNIQYF

d_gene: NA
abundance: NA
v_gene: TRBV2
j_gene: TRBJ1-1
CDR3nt: TGTGCCAGCATGCTCGACATAAACACTGAAGCTTTCTTT
CDR3aa: CASMLDINTEAFF

d_gene: NA
abundance: NA
v_gene: TRBV7-8
j_gene: TRBJ2-3
CDR3nt: TGTGCCAGCAGCTTAAGGACTTCCATAAGCACAGATACGCAGTATTTT
CDR3aa: CASSLRTSISTDTQYF

d_gene: NA
abundance: few
v_gene: TRBV6-5
j_gene: TRBJ1-5
CDR3nt: TGTGCCAGCAGTTACTCATCGGGAAATCAGCCCCAGCATTTT
CDR3aa: CASSYSSGNQPQHF

d_gene: NA
abundance: NA
v_gene: TRBV29-1
j_gene: TRBJ2-1
CDR3nt: TGCAGCGTTGAACCCAGGGCCGACAATGAGCAGTTCTTC
CDR3aa: CSVEPRADNEQFF

d_gene: TRBD1
abundance: NA
v_gene: TRBV9
j_gene: TRBJ2-3
CDR3nt: TGTGCCAGCAGCGTAGAGGGGGCTTACACAGATACGCAGTATTTT
CDR3aa: CASSVEGAYTDTQYF